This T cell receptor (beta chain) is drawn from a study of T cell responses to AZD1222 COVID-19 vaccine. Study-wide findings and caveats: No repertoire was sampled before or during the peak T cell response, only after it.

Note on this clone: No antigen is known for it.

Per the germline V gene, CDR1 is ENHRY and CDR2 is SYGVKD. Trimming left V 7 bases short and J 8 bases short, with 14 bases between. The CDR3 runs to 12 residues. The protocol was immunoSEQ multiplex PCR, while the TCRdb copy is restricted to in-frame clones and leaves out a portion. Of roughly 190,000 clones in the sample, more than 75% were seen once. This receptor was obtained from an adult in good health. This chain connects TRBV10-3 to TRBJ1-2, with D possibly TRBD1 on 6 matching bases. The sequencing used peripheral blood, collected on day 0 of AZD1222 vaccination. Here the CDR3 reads CAITSTGRGYTF. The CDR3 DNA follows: TGTGCCATCACCTCTACAGGGCGCGGCTACACCTTC.